This T cell receptor beta chain came from a study of response to subunit inactivated influenza vaccine. Study-wide points: Authors suggested each seasonal flu vaccination may recruit only limited numbers of new T cells.

TCRdb re-analysed the RT-PCR reads in MiXCR, keeping a single row per CDR3 protein. The sample includes approximately 570,000 distinct CDR3 sequences, approximately 7.6% of them seen just once. V lost 6 bases and J 1 base, leaving 16 bases between the germline ends. CDR3 length: 15 amino acids. In germline, CDR1 is KGHSH, CDR2 LQKENI. At least ten counts were recorded for this clonotype. As yet, its antigen is unknown. This chain connects TRBV18 to TRBJ2-7; weak D call: TRBD1 (6 bases). The specimen was PBMCs from blood, collected roughly 24 months after vaccination. This receptor was taken from a man between 50 and 75 years old who received an inactivated influenza vaccine. The CDR3 sequence is CASSPGSGQSYEQYF. The DNA of the CDR3 is TGTGCCAGCTCGCCAGGCAGCGGACAGTCCTACGAGCAGTACTTC.